This T cell receptor beta chain was identified during a study of T cell repertoires in cytomegalovirus infection. Study as a whole: Shared public TCR beta signatures pointed to both CMV infection and a matching HLA type.

In TCRdb, the reads were re-called with MiXCR into one record per CDR3 protein. The profile covers around 740,000 distinct CDR3 sequences, with about a third appearing a single time and 2.5% to 3.5% taken by the ten largest. Study observations and caveats: CMV-specific TCR beta clonotypes restricted by HLA-C were the ones dominating the ex vivo response. The cumulative frequency of public TCR beta families identified carriers of CMV plus the relevant HLA.

This CDR3 contains 15 residues. V shed 3 bases and J 1 base; nucleotides not matched to a gene: 4. The germline gives CDR1 SGHTA, CDR2 FQGNSA. This clonotype appeared many times. Its target is unknown. Sequencing was performed on PBMCs. This clonotype originated in a human donor in good health (CMV status not recorded). Some clones in this sample may be carry-over from other donors' samples. The chain has TRBV7-2 and TRBJ1-2, with 8 nucleotides matching TRBD1. The CDR3 reads CASSLGTGINYGYTF. The CDR3 DNA sequence: TGTGCCAGCAGCTTGGGGACAGGTATTAACTATGGCTACACCTTC.